Following are 18 T cell receptor beta chains from one sample sequenced in a study of blood T cells in healthy people across ages. For the second PCR, which ran for about 7 to 11 cycles, a sample-barcoded 5' primer and a J-beta primer mix were used. Via MiXCR, TCRdb re-called the 5' RACE reads, giving one row per CDR3 protein. Here the sample spans roughly 680,000 distinct CDR3 sequences, about half being singletons. The sample comprised blood. The receptor source for this set is a woman aged 55-70 years in good health.

This clonotype was detected a few times. The chain links TRBV5-1 to TRBJ2-1; D call uncertain. Germline CDR1 SGHRS, CDR2 YFSETQ. The ends were cut back, 0 bases at V and 0 bases at J, with 7 bases in the middle. The CDR3 runs to 15 residues. CDR3 residues: CASSLEPSSYNEQFF. The DNA of the CDR3 is TGCGCCAGCAGCTTGGAGCCGAGCTCCTACAATGAGCAGTTCTTC.

The V and J genes are TRBV6-2 or TRBV6-3 and TRBJ2-5; possibly TRBD1 for D (5 bases). Germline V CDR1 and CDR2: MNHEY, SVGEGT. Between the trimmed V and J ends, which lost 6 bases and 0 bases, there was a span of 11 bases. The length of the CDR3 is 14 residues. CDR3 protein: CASRADSNQETQYF. The DNA for the CDR3 is TGTGCCAGCAGGGCAGACAGCAACCAAGAGACCCAGTACTTC.

Of note for this clonotype: One end of the junction is discordant with germline, which a read error may explain. This chain links TRBV10-3 with TRBJ2-3; no reliable D call. Germline CDR1 reads ENHRY; CDR2 reads SYGVKD. CDR3 length equals 12 residues. The DNA of the CDR3 is TGTGCCATCATTGAGTTGAGTTATACGCAGTATTTT. Protein product: CAIIELSYTQYF.

The CDR3 reads CASSRTSGIYNEQYF. The CDR3, as DNA: TGTGCCAGCAGCCGGACTAGCGGGATATACAATGAGCAGTACTTC. The rearrangement joins TRBV6-6 to TRBJ2-5; 12 nucleotides line up with TRBD2. J gave up 11 bases and V 6 bases, and 13 bases lay outside the gene matches. The CDR3 extends over 15 amino acids. Germline lookup yields CDR1 MNHNY and CDR2 SVGAGI (reference sequence).

The chain employs TRBV3-1 and TRBJ2-1; 9 bases line up with TRBD2. This CDR3 comprises 18 residues. Germline values: CDR1 LGHDT, CDR2 YNNKEL (reference sequence). The V segment lost 1 base and the J segment 3 bases; nucleotides outside the gene matches: 10. This CDR3 is CASSQGSPAGGHYNEQFF. In DNA, the CDR3 is TGTGCCAGCAGCCAAGGAAGCCCAGCGGGGGGCCACTACAATGAGCAGTTCTTC.

The CDR3 loop reads CSVDKGGGAEQFF. In DNA form, the CDR3 reads TGCAGCGTTGATAAGGGAGGGGGGGCCGAGCAGTTCTTC. V gene TRBV29-1 combines with J gene TRBJ2-1, with D perhaps TRBD2 (7 bases). This CDR3 contains 13 residues. Trimming removed 3 bases from V and 10 bases from J, with 16 bases in between. From germline, CDR1 is SQVTM and CDR2 ANQGSEA.

CDR3 sequence reads: CASSPTGFPEAFF. For the CDR3, the DNA is TGTGCCAGCTCCCCCACAGGGTTCCCTGAAGCTTTCTTT. This chain joins TRBV6-2 or TRBV6-3 and TRBJ1-1, with D tentatively TRBD1 (6 bases). The CDR3 has 13 amino acids. Deletions cut 8 bases from V and 6 bases from J, with 16 bases between. Germline CDR1 and CDR2: MNHEY and SVGEGT.

This clonotype was recorded once. The chain joins TRBV28 to TRBJ1-1, with D possibly being TRBD1 (5 bases). From germline, CDR1 is MDHEN and CDR2 SYDVKM. V was clipped by 4 bases and J by 0 bases, with 15 bases between them. The length of the CDR3 is 16 residues. The CDR3 coding sequence is TGTGCCAGCAGTTCCACCTCGGCGACAGTGAACACTGAAGCTTTCTTT. This translates into CASSSTSATVNTEAFF.

This clonotype was recorded at least ten times. This chain connects TRBV28 to TRBJ1-1, with D maybe TRBD1 (5 bases). This CDR3 has 14 amino acids. Trimming left V 4 bases short and J 0 bases short, with 9 bases between. The germline CDR1 and CDR2 sequences are MDHEN and SYDVKM. This CDR3 is CASSSLDMNTEAFF. Written as DNA, the CDR3 is TGTGCCAGCAGTTCCCTGGACATGAACACTGAAGCTTTCTTT.

The chain is built from TRBV20-1 and TRBJ2-3, with D possibly matching TRBD2 (6 bases). Germline V gives CDR1 DFQATT, CDR2 SNEGSKA (reference sequence). CDR3 length equals 15 residues. V gave up 4 bases and J gave up 3 bases, with 17 bases separating them. CDR3 in amino acids: CSATPLARATDTQYF. As DNA, the CDR3 is TGCAGTGCTACCCCTCTAGCGCGGGCTACAGATACGCAGTATTTT.

The chain is built from TRBV18 and TRBJ1-2; D call uncertain. Trimming shortened V by 0 bases and J by 1 base, and 9 bases separated the two germline ends. The CDR3 extends over 15 amino acids. The V gene's germline CDR1 is KGHSH and CDR2 LQKENI. In nucleotides, the CDR3 is TGTGCCAGCTCACCACCCGGGGTTGATAACTATGGCTACACCTTC. Its protein is CASSPPGVDNYGYTF. Combining the CDR3 with reference TRBV18 and TRBJ1-2 gives the whole variable domain NAGVMQNPRHLVRRRGQEARLRCSPMKGHSHVYWYRQLPEEGLKFMVYLQKENIIDESGMPKERFSAEFPKEGPSILRIQQVVRGDSAAYFCASSPPGVDNYGYTFGSGTRLTVV.

The chain is built from TRBV9 and TRBJ2-1, with a possible D match to TRBD2 (6 bases). Deletions cut 3 bases from V and 10 bases from J, with 17 bases between. Per the germline V gene, CDR1 is SGDLS and CDR2 is YYNGEE. The CDR3 is made up of 14 amino acids. The CDR3 nucleotides read TGTGCCAGCAGCGCCCCCGGGACTCGCCAAGAGCAGTTCTTC. It encodes CASSAPGTRQEQFF.

Ten or more counts support this clonotype. Its ends do not fully match the called genes, so a read error is possible. The rearrangement joins TRBV5-1 to TRBJ2-1; D uncertain. Germline V gives CDR1 SGHRS, CDR2 YFSETQ. This CDR3 contains 12 residues. CDR3 amino acids: CASSFSYNEQFF. In DNA, the CDR3 is TGTGCCAGCAGCTTCTCCTACAATGAGCAGTTCTTC. Variable domain in full (rest from reference TRBV5-1 and TRBJ2-1): KAGVTQTPRYLIKTRGQQVTLSCSPISGHRSVSWYQQTPGQGLQFLFEYFSETQRNKGNFPGRFSGRQFSNSRSEMNVSTLELGDSALYLCASSFSYNEQFFGPGTRLTVL.

This clonotype has more than one count but fewer than ten. The chain uses TRBV29-1 and TRBJ1-1; D not certain. The CDR3 length is 13 residues. Between the trimmed V and J ends, which lost 4 bases and 1 base, there was a span of 10 bases. CDR1 is SQVTM and CDR2 is ANQGSEA in the germline V gene. Here the CDR3 reads CSVGTDRNTEAFF. The CDR3 coding sequence is TGCAGCGTTGGGACCGATCGGAACACTGAAGCTTTCTTT. Combining the CDR3 with reference TRBV29-1 and TRBJ1-1 gives the whole variable domain SAVISQKPSRDICQRGTSLTIQCQVDSQVTMMFWYRQQPGQSLTLIATANQGSEATYESGFVIDKFPISRPNLTFSTLTVSNMSPEDSSIYLCSVGTDRNTEAFFGQGTRLTVV.

This clonotype has just a few counts. The rearrangement links TRBV6-2 or TRBV6-3 to TRBJ2-4; 7 positions match TRBD1. TRBJ2-7 explains the end of the DNA better; the J call may be wrong. The germline gives CDR1 MNHEY, CDR2 SVGEGT. The CDR3 length is 16 residues. The CDR3, as DNA: TGTGCCAGCAGTTACGGTGAAGGGGGCTCTCTGGACGAGCAGTACTTC. Its translation is CASSYGEGGSLDEQYF.

The V call is TRBV18, the J call TRBJ2-1; TRBD2 matches at 9 bases. CDR1 and CDR2 (germline): KGHSH, LQKENI. There are 17 residues in the CDR3. The V segment lost 4 bases and the J segment 10 bases; nucleotides outside the gene matches: 17. For the CDR3, the DNA is TGTGCCAGCTCACTTCTCTCGTGTAGCGGGAGTCTTTGCGAGCAGTTCTTC. As protein: CASSLLSCSGSLCEQFF.

The chain is built from TRBV10-3 and TRBJ2-7, with D possibly matching TRBD1 (7 bases). Trimming stripped 6 bases from V and 5 bases from J, with 14 bases between. The CDR3 length is 13 residues. CDR1 and CDR2 (germline): ENHRY, SYGVKD. The CDR3, as DNA: TGTGCCATCAGGTGCGGGACAGATAACGAGCAGTACTTC. It codes for CAIRCGTDNEQYF.

This clonotype was seen a few times. The V gene is TRBV9, the J gene TRBJ1-6; possible D gene TRBD1, 5 bases. Between the trimmed V and J ends, which lost 2 bases and 8 bases, there was a span of 11 bases. The CDR3 has 14 amino acids. CDR1 is SGDLS, CDR2 YYNGEE, per germline. The CDR3 spells CASSVGGLYSPLHF. DNA for the CDR3: TGTGCCAGCAGCGTCGGGGGTCTGTATTCACCCCTCCACTTT.